This T cell receptor (beta chain) was profiled in a study of OX40 agonist ivuxolimab in advanced cancers. Study overall: Those enrolled were about 82% male, with a mean age of 60 years and ages from roughly 23 to 80. Three patients showed partial responses: one hepatocellular carcinoma and two cutaneous melanoma cases.

On this clone itself: Its specificity is unknown.

The V end was cut by 2 bases, the J end by 1 base, with 6 bases between. The germline V gene encodes CDR1 SGDLS and CDR2 YYNGEE. The CDR3 spans 13 residues. The protocol was immunoSEQ multiplex PCR, while the TCRdb copy is restricted to in-frame clones and leaves out a portion. The sample contains 60,000 or so clones, about 88% of which appear only once. Findings and caveats of the study: On average, a greater number of expanded clones characterised CD8+ T cells relative to CD4+.

The study sampled blood at baseline, cycle 4 day 1, and cycle 7 day 1. The chain links TRBV9 to TRBJ2-5; D is uncertain. The sequencing used CD4+ or CD8+ T cells sorted from blood, collected in a trial of the OX40 agonist ivuxolimab. This clonotype was sampled from an adult with an advanced solid tumor such as melanoma, head and neck, liver or kidney cancer. The DNA of the CDR3 is TGTGCCAGCAGCGTCAGACTCCAAGAGACCCAGTACTTC. This gives the protein CASSVRLQETQYF. Based on the CDR3 plus reference TRBV9 and TRBJ2-5, the full variable domain is DSGVTQTPKHLITATGQRVTLRCSPRSGDLSVYWYQQSLDQGLQFLIQYYNGEERAKGNILERFSAQQFPDLHSELNLSSLELGDSALYFCASSVRLQETQYFGPGTRLLVL.